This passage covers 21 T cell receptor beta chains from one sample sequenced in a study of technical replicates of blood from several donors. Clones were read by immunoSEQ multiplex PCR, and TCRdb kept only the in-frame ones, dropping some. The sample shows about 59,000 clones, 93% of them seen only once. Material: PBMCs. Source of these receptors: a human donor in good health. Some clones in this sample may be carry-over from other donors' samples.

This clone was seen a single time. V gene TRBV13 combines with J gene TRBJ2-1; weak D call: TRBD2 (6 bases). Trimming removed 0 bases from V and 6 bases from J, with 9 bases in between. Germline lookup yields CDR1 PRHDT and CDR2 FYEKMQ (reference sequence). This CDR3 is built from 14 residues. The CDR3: CASSLGTRGNEQFF. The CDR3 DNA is TGTGCCAGCAGCTTAGGGACTAGGGGCAATGAGCAGTTCTTC.

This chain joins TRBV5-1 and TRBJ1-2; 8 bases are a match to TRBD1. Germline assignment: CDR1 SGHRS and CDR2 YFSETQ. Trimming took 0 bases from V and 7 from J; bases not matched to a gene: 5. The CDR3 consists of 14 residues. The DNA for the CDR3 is TGCGCCAGCAGCTTGGTTCAGGGGGCCAGTGGCTACACCTTC. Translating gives CASSLVQGASGYTF.

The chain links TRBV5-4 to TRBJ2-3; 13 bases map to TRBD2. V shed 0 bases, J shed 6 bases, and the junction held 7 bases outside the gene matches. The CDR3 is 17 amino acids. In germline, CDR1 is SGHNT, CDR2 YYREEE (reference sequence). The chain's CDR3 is CASSLGLAGGPVDTQYF. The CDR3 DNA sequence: TGTGCCAGCAGCTTGGGACTAGCGGGGGGACCTGTGGATACGCAGTATTTT.

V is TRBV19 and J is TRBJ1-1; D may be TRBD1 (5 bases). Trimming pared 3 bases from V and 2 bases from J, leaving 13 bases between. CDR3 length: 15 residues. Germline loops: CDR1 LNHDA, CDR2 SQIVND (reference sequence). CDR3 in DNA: TGTGCCAGTAGTATCCGCCAGGACACTAACACTGAAGCTTTCTTT. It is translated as CASSIRQDTNTEAFF.

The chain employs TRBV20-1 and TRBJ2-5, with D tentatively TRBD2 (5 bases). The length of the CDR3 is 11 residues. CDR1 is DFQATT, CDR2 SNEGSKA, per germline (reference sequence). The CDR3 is CSGKQQETQYF. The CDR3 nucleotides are TGCAGCGGGAAACAGCAAGAGACCCAGTACTTC.

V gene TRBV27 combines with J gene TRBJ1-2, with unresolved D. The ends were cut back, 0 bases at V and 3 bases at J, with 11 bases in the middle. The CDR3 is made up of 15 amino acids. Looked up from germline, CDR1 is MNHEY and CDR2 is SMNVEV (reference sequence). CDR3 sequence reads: CASSLSPRVDYGYTF. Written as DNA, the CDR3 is TGTGCCAGCAGTTTATCGCCCCGGGTGGACTATGGCTACACCTTC.

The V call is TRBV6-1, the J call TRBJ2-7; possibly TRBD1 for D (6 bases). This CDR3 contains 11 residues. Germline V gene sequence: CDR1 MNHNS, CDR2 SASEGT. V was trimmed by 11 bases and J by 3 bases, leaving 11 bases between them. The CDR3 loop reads CAGGQHYEQYF. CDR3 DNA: TGTGCCGGCGGACAGCACTACGAGCAGTACTTC.

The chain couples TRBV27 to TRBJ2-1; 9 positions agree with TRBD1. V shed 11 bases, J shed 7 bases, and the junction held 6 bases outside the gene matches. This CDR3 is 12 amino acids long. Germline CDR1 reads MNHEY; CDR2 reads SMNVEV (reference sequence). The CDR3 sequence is CAAGQGWNEQFF. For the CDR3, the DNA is TGTGCCGCGGGACAGGGTTGGAATGAGCAGTTCTTC.

DNA of the CDR3: TGTGCCAGTACGCGGCAACGGATCTATTCTGGCTACACCTTC. It is translated as CASTRQRIYSGYTF. This chain connects TRBV6-1 to TRBJ1-2; no clear D gene. This CDR3 spans 14 amino acids. Germline values: CDR1 MNHNS, CDR2 SASEGT. V was trimmed by 9 bases and J by 7 bases, leaving 21 bases between them.

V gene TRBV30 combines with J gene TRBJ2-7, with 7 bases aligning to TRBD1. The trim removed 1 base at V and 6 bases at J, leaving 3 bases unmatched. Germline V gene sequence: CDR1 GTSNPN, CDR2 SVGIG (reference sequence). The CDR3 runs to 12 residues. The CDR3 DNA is TGTGCCTGGAGTGAGACAGGGTTCGAGCAGTACTTC. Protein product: CAWSETGFEQYF.

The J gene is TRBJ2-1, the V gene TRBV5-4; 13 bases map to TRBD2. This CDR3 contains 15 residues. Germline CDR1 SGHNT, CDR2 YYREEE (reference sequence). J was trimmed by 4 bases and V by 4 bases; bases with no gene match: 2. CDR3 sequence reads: CASSQTSGGYNEQFF. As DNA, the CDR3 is TGTGCCAGCAGCCAGACTAGCGGGGGGTACAATGAGCAGTTCTTC.

As DNA, the CDR3 is TGTGCCAGCAGCGGGGGACAGGCGAACACTGAAGCTTTCTTT. Protein sequence: CASSGGQANTEAFF. The rearrangement uses TRBV5-4 and TRBJ1-1; 8 bases fit TRBD1. This CDR3 has 14 residues. The germline gives CDR1 SGHNT, CDR2 YYREEE (reference sequence). V shed 4 bases, J shed 1 base, and the junction held 3 bases outside the gene matches.

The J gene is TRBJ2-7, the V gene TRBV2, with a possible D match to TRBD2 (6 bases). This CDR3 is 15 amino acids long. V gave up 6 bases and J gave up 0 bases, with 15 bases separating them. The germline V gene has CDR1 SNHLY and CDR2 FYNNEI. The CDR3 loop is CASRASLANSYEQYF. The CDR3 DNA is TGTGCCAGCAGGGCGTCTCTAGCGAACTCCTACGAGCAGTACTTC.

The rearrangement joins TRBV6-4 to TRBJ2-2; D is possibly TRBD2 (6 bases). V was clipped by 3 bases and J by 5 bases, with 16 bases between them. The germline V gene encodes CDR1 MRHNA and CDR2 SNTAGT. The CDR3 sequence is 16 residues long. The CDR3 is CASSEGSSEVTGELFF. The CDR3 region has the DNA TGTGCCAGCAGTGAGGGCTCTAGCGAGGTGACCGGGGAGCTGTTTTTT.

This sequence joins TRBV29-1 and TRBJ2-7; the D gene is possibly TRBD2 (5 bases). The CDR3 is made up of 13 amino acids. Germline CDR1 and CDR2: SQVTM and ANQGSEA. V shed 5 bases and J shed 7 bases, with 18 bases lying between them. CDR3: CSVMSGLYMEQYF. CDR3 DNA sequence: TGCAGCGTTATGTCAGGACTGTACATGGAGCAGTACTTC.

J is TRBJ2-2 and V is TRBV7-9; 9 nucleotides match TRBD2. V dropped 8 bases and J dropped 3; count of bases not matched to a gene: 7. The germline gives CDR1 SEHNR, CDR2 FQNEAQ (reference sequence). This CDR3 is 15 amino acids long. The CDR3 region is CASRGGGADTGELFF. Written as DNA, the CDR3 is TGTGCCAGCCGGGGCGGGGGGGCGGACACCGGGGAGCTGTTTTTT. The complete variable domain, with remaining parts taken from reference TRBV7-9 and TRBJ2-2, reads DTGVSQNPRHKITKRGQNVTFRCDPISEHNRLYWYRQTLGQGPEFLTYFQNEAQLEKSRLLSDRFSAERPKGSFSTLEIQRTEQGDSAMYLCASRGGGADTGELFFGEGSRLTVL.

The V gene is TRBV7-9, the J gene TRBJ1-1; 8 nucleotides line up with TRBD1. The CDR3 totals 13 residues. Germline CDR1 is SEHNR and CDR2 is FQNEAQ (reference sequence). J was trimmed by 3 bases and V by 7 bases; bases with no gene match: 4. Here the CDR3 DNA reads TGTGCCAGCATACCACAGGGGGACACTGAAGCTTTCTTT. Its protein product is CASIPQGDTEAFF.

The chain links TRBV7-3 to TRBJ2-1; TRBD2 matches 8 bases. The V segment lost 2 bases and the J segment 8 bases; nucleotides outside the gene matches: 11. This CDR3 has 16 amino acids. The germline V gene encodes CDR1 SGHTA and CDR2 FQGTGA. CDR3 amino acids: CASSLGGEAGGYEQFF. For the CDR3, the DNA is TGTGCCAGCAGCTTAGGAGGCGAGGCGGGAGGTTATGAGCAGTTCTTC.

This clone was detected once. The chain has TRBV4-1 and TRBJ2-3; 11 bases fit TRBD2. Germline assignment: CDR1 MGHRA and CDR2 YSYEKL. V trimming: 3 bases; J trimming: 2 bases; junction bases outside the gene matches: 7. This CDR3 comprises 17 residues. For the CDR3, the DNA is TGCGCCAGCAGCCAGATCGGACTAGCGGGCCTCACAGATACGCAGTATTTT. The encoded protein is CASSQIGLAGLTDTQYF.

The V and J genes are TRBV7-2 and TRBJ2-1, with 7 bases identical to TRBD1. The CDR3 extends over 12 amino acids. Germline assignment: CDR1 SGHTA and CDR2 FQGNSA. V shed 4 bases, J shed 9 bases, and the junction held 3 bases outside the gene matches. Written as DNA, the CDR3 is TGTGCCAGCAGCTCCGACAGGGTTGAGCAGTTCTTC. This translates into CASSSDRVEQFF.

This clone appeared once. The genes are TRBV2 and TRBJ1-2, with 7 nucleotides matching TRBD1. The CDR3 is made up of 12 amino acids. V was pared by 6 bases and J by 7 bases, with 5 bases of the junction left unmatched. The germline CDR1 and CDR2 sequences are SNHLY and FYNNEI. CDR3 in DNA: TGTGCCAGCAGGCCGACAGGGTCTGGCTACACCTTC. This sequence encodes CASRPTGSGYTF.